These 5 T cell receptor beta chains were all obtained from the same sample, sequenced in a study of T cell responses to AZD1222 COVID-19 vaccine. Using immunoSEQ multiplex PCR, the repertoire was profiled, and TCRdb retains in-frame clones only, with some absent. The sample holds more than 150,000 clones; around 94% are singletons and the top ten take about 10%. The sequenced sample was peripheral blood, obtained on day 0 of AZD1222 vaccination. Source of these receptors: an adult in good health.

The chain recombines TRBV28 with TRBJ2-1; 7 bases are shared with TRBD2. CDR1 is MDHEN, CDR2 SYDVKM, per germline. The CDR3 is made up of 15 amino acids. J lost 0 bases, V lost 7 bases, and 6 bases had no gene match. Here the CDR3 reads CASTTGRSSYNEQFF. As DNA, the CDR3 is TGTGCCAGCACCACCGGGAGGAGCTCCTACAATGAGCAGTTCTTC. Looking up the rest from reference TRBV28 and TRBJ2-1 gives the full variable domain: DVKVTQSSRYLVKRTGEKVFLECVQDMDHENMFWYRQDPGLGLRLIYFSYDVKMKEKGDIPEGYSVSREKKERFSLILESASTNQTSMYLCASTTGRSSYNEQFFGPGTRLTVL.

The V call is TRBV7-8, the J call TRBJ1-1; 8 bases match TRBD1. This CDR3 comprises 15 residues. Germline lookup yields CDR1 SGHVS and CDR2 FQNEAQ. V shed 5 bases and J 1 base; nucleotides not matched to a gene: 6. The CDR3 is CASSLRDRRNTEAFF. The CDR3 DNA is TGTGCCAGCAGCCTCCGGGACAGGAGGAACACTGAAGCTTTCTTT.

The rearrangement links TRBV5-6 to TRBJ1-2, with D tentatively TRBD1 (5 bases). CDR3 length equals 16 residues. CDR1 SGHDT and CDR2 YYEEEE come from the germline V gene. V was clipped by 6 bases and J by 0 bases, with 18 bases between them. The DNA of the CDR3 is TGTGCCAGCACCTCGGATCAGGGATTAACTAACTATGGCTACACCTTC. Its translation: CASTSDQGLTNYGYTF. Together with reference TRBV5-6 and TRBJ1-2, the CDR3 gives the full variable domain: DAGVTQSPTHLIKTRGQQVTLRCSPKSGHDTVSWYQQALGQGPQFIFQYYEEEERQRGNFPDRFSGHQFPNYSSELNVNALLLGDSALYLCASTSDQGLTNYGYTFGSGTRLTVV.

With respect to this clone: At one end the junction does not follow the germline gene, possibly because of a read error. The gene calls are TRBV4-2 and TRBJ2-7, with 8 bases that match TRBD2. CDR1 and CDR2 (germline): LGHNA, YNFKEQ. The CDR3 totals 17 residues. This CDR3 reads CASGQDRFRLAHNEQYF. DNA of the CDR3: TGTGCCAGCGGCCAAGATAGATTCCGACTAGCGCACAACGAGCAGTACTTC.

V is TRBV5-6 and J is TRBJ2-1, with D uncertain. The CDR3 runs to 11 residues. Between the trimmed V and J ends, which lost 0 bases and 9 bases, there was a span of 4 bases. The germline V gene encodes CDR1 SGHDT and CDR2 YYEEEE. CDR3 sequence reads: CASSLVREQFF. The CDR3 bases are TGTGCCAGCAGCTTGGTGCGTGAGCAGTTCTTC. The full variable domain, its missing parts supplied by reference TRBV5-6 and TRBJ2-1, is DAGVTQSPTHLIKTRGQQVTLRCSPKSGHDTVSWYQQALGQGPQFIFQYYEEEERQRGNFPDRFSGHQFPNYSSELNVNALLLGDSALYLCASSLVREQFFGPGTRLTVL.